This paragraph covers one T cell receptor (beta chain) sequence. Clones were read by immunoSEQ multiplex PCR, and TCRdb kept only the in-frame ones, dropping some. This sample has around 46,000 clones; 85% to 90% occur once, and the top ten carry over 2%. This CDR3 region has 15 residues. V gave up 5 bases and J gave up 8 bases; unmatched junction bases: 12. Germline CDR1 is SGHTA and CDR2 is FQGNSA. These data originate in a study of blood T cell repertoires in COVID-19. Study-wide background: COVID-19 samples collected from the United States, Italy and Spain covered acute and convalescent phases. PBMCs, B-cell-depleted T cells, or T cells provided the cDNA or gDNA that made up the material.

The rearrangement uses TRBV7-2 and TRBJ2-1, with 7 bases lining up with TRBD2. This TCR came from a woman aged 80 or over with COVID-19, enrolled during active disease. Specimen: peripheral blood. The CDR3: CASSPVGREYDEQFF. Here the CDR3 DNA reads TGTGCCAGCAGCCCCGTGGGGCGGGAGTACGATGAGCAGTTCTTC.